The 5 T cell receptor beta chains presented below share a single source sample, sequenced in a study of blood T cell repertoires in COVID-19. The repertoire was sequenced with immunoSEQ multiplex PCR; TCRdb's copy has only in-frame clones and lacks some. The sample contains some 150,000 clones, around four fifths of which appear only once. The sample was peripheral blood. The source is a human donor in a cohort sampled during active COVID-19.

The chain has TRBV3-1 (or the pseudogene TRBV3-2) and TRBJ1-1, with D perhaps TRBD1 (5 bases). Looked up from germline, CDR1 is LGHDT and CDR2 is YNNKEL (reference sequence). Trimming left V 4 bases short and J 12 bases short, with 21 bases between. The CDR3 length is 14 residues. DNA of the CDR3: TGTGCCAGCAGCCCGCCACCATCGTTCCGGGGGTCTTTCTTT. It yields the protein CASSPPPSFRGSFF.

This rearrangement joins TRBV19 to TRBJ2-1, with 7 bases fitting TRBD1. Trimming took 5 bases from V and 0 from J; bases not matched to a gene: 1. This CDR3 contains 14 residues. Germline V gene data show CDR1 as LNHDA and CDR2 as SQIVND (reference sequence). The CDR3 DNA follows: TGTGCCAGTAGTCCAGGGGGCTCCTACAATGAGCAGTTCTTC. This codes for CASSPGGSYNEQFF.

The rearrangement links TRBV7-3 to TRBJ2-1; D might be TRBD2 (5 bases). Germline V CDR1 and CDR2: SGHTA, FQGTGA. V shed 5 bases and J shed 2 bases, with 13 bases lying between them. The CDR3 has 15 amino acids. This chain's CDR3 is CASSGKVGTYNEQFF. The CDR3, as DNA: TGTGCCAGCAGCGGTAAAGTCGGGACCTACAATGAGCAGTTCTTC.

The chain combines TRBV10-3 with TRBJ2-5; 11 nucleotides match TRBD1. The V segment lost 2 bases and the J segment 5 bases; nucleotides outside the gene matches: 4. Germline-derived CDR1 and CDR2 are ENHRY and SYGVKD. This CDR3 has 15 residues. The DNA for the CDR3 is TGTGCCATCAGTGAGGCCGGGACAGGGGGGGAGACCCAGTACTTC. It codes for CAISEAGTGGETQYF.

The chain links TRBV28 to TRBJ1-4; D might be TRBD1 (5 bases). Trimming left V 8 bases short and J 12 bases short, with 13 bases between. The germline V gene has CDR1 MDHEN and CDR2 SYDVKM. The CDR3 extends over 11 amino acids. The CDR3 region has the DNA TGTGCCAGCTTCGCAGGGTACCAACTGTTTTTT. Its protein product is CASFAGYQLFF.